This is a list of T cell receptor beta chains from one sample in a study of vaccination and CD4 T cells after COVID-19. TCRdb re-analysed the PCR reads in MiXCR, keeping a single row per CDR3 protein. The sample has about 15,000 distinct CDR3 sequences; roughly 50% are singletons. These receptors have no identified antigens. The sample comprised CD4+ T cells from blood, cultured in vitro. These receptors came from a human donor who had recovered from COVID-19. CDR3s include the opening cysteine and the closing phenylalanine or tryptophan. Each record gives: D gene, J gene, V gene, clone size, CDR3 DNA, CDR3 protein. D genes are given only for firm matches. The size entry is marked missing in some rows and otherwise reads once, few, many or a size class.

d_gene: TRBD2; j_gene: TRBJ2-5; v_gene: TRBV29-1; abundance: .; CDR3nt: TGCAGCGCCGTAGGGACTAGAAGTAAGACGGAGACCCAGTACTTC; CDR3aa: CSAVGTRSKTETQYF
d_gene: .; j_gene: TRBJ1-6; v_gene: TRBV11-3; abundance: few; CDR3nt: TGTGCCAGCAGCTTAGATTACAAGGGTAATTCACCCCTCCACTTT; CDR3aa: CASSLDYKGNSPLHF
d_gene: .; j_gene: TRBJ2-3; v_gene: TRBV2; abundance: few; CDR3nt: TGTGCCAGCAGTGAAGAGTCGGGGCGGGGAGATACGCAGTATTTT; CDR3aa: CASSEESGRGDTQYF
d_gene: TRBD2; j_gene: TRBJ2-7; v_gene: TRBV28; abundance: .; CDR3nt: TGTGCCAGCAGTTTTGCGGGAGGGTCCTACGAGCAGTACTTC; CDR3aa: CASSFAGGSYEQYF
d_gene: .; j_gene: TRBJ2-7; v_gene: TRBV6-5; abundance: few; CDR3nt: TGTGCCAGCAGTTACACCACACCGCAGGGTGGCGGCGAGCAGTACTTC; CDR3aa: CASSYTTPQGGGEQYF
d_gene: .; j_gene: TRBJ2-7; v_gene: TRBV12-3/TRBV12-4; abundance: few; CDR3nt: TGTGCCAGCAGCCACACAGAGACCCGCTACGACGAGCAGTACTTC; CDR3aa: CASSHTETRYDEQYF
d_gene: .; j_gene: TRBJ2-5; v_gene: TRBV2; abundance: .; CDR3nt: TGTGCCAGCAGTGCGGAGGAGGAAGAGACCCAGTACTTC; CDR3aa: CASSAEEEETQYF
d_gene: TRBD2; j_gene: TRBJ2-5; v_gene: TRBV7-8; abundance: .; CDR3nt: TGTGCCAGCAGCCGGGGACTAGCGGGAGGTCGTGGGGAGACCCAGTACTTC; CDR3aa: CASSRGLAGGRGETQYF
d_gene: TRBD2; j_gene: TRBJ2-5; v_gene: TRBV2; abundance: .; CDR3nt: TGTGCCAGCACCGGGACTAGCGGTCAAGAGACCCAGTACTTC; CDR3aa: CASTGTSGQETQYF
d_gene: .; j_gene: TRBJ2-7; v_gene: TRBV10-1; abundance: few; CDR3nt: TGCGCCAGCAGTGAGTTCCCCTCCGACAGCACCTACGAGCAGTACTTC; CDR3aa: CASSEFPSDSTYEQYF
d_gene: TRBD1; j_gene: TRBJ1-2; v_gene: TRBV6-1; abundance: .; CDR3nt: TGTGCCAGCAACGGACAGGGCCGACGGGCGAAGGGCTACACCTTC; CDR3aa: CASNGQGRRAKGYTF
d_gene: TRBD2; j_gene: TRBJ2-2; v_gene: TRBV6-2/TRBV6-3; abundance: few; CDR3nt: TGTGCCAGCAGTTACAGCCAGCGGGGGGGCCGATGGGACACCGGGGAGCTGTTTTTT; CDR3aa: CASSYSQRGGRWDTGELFF
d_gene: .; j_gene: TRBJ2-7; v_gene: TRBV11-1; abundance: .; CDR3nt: TGTGCCAGCAGCTTAGAAGGTGGCAGCTCCTACGAGCAGTACTTC; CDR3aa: CASSLEGGSSYEQYF
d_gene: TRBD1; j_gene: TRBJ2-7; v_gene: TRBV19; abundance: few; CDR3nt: TGTGCCAGTAGAACAGGGGTCTACTCCTACGAGCAGTACTTC; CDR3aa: CASRTGVYSYEQYF
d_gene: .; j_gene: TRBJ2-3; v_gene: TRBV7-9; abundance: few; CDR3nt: TGTGCCAGCAGCCCCCAGGCTACGCAGTATTTT; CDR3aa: CASSPQATQYF
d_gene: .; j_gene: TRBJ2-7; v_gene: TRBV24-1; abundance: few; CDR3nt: TGTGCCACCAGTGGGCAGGACTACGAGCAGTACTTC; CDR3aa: CATSGQDYEQYF
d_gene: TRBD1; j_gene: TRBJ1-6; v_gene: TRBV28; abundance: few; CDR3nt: TGTGCCAGCAGTTCACATCCGGGACAGGAGCATTCACCCCTCCACTTT; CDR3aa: CASSSHPGQEHSPLHF
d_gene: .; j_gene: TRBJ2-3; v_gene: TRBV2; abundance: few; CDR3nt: TGTGCCAGCAGCGACCGACACACAGATACGCAGTATTTT; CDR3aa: CASSDRHTDTQYF
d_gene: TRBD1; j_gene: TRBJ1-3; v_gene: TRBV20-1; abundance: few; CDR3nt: TGCAGTGCTAGAGATTTGGGGGACAGCCCGTACTCTGGAAACACCATATATTTT; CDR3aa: CSARDLGDSPYSGNTIYF
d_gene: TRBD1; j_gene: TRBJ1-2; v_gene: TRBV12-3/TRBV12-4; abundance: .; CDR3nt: TGTGCCAGCAGCGAAAATGACAGGGCCATCTATGGCTACACCTTC; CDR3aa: CASSENDRAIYGYTF
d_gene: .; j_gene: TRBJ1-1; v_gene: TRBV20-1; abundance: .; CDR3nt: TGCAGTGCTGGAACCCCAGGGAACACTGAAGCTTTCTTT; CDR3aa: CSAGTPGNTEAFF
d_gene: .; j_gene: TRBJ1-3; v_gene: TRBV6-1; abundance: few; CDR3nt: TGTGCCAGCAGTGAAGGGGCACGCGGAAACACCATATATTTT; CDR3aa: CASSEGARGNTIYF
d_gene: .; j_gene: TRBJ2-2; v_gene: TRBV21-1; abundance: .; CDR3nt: TGTGCCAGCAGCAAACGGGGGAACACCGGGGAGCTGTTTTTT; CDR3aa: CASSKRGNTGELFF
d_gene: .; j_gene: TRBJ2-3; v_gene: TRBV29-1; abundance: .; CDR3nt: TGCAGCGTTGAATTACCCCAGAGAGGCCCCGCAGATACGCAGTATTTT; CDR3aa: CSVELPQRGPADTQYF
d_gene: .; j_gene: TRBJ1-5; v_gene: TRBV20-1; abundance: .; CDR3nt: TGCAGTGCTAGTGGAGGGGACGAGAGTCAGCCCCAGCATTTT; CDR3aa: CSASGGDESQPQHF
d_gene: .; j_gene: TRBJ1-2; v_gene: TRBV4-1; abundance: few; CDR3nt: TGCGCCAGCAGCCGACCGACAGCTAACTATGGCTACACCTTC; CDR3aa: CASSRPTANYGYTF
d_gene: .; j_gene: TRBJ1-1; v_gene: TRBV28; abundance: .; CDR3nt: TGTGCCAGCAGTTTGGGCAGGCCTGGTTACGCTTTCTTT; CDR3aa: CASSLGRPGYAFF
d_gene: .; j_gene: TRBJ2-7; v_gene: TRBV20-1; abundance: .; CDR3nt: TGCAGTGCTAGATTGGGGGGAGTTTCTTACGAGCAGTACTTC; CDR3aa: CSARLGGVSYEQYF
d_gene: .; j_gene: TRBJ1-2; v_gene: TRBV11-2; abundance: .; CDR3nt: TGTGCCAGCAGCCTAAACTGGGCCGGCTATGGCCACACCTTC; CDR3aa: CASSLNWAGYGHTF
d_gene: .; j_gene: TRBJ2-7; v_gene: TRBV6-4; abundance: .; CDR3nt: TGTGCCAGCAGTCGGGACGGTGGATCGGCGCAGTACTTC; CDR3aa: CASSRDGGSAQYF
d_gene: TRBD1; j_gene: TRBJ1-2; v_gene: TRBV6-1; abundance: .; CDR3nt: TGTGCCAGCAGTGAGGCCACAGGGGGCGCTTGGTATGGCTACACCTTC; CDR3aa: CASSEATGGAWYGYTF
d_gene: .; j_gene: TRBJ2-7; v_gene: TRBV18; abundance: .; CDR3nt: TGTGCCAGCTCACTAATGGAACAGCTGGGGGGTTACGAGCAGTACTTC; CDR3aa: CASSLMEQLGGYEQYF
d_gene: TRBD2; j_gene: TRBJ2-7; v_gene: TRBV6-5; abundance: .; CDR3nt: TGTGCCAGCAGTTACGTTTCAGCGGGACGCTACGAGCAGTACTTC; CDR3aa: CASSYVSAGRYEQYF
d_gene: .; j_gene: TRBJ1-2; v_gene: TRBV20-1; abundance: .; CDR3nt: TGCAGTGCCCAGATTTTGGCTGGCTACACCTTC; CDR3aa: CSAQILAGYTF
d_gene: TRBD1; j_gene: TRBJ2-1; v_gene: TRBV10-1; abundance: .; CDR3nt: TGCGCCAGCAGTGAAGTAGGGACAGGGATTGACAATGAGCAGTTCTTC; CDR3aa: CASSEVGTGIDNEQFF
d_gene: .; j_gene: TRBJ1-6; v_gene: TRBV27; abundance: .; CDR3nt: TGTGCCAGCAGTTTATCATTTGGGATAGGTTCACCCCTCCACTTT; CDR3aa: CASSLSFGIGSPLHF
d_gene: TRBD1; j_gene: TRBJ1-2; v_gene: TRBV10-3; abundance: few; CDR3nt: TGTGCCATCCAAGGGACAGGGGCTAACTATGGCTACACCTTC; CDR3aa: CAIQGTGANYGYTF
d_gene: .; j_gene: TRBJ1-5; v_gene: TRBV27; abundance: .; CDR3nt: TGTGCCGGCAGTTTATCGCGGACGATCAATCAGCCCCAGCATTTT; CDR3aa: CAGSLSRTINQPQHF
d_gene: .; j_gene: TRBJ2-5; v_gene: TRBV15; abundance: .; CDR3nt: TGTGCCACCAGCAGTCCGGAACAGGGAGGCCAAGAGACCCAGTACTTC; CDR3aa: CATSSPEQGGQETQYF
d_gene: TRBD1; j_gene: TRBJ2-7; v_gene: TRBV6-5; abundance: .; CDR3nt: TGTGCCAGCAGTTACTCGGGGGACAGCTCCTACGAGCAGTACTTC; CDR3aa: CASSYSGDSSYEQYF
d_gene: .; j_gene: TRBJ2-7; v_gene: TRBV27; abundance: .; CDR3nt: TGTGCCAGCAGTTTAAGGACACACTACGAGCAGTACTTC; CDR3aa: CASSLRTHYEQYF
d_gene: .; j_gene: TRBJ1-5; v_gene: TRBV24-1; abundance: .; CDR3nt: TGTGCCACCAGTGATTTCTACCCACTGAGGTGGGAGGGCAATCAGCCCCAGCATTTT; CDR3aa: CATSDFYPLRWEGNQPQHF
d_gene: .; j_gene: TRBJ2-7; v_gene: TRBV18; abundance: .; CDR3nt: TGTGCCAGCTCACCCGGGACCCCGGGTGGGCAGTACTTC; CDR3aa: CASSPGTPGGQYF
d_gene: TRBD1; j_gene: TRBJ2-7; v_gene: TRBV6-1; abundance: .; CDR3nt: TGTGCCCTCGGCTCGGGGGGACAGGGGCGCGAGCAGTACTTC; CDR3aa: CALGSGGQGREQYF
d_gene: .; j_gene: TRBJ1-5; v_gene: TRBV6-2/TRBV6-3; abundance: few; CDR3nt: TGTGCCAGCAGTAGGGATCTTAGCAATCAGCCCCAGCATTTT; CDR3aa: CASSRDLSNQPQHF
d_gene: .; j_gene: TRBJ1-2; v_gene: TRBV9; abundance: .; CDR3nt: TGTGCCAGCAGCGTAGGGGACGGATTCTATGGCTACACCTTC; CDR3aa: CASSVGDGFYGYTF
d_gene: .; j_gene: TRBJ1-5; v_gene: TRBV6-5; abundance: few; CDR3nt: TGTGCCAGCAGTTACTCATATCGGAGCAATCAGCCCCAGCATTTT; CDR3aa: CASSYSYRSNQPQHF
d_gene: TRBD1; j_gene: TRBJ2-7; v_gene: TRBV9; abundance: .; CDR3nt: TGTGCCAGCAGCGCCTCCGGGACAGGGGGCGCCGGTTCCGAGCAGTACTTC; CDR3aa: CASSASGTGGAGSEQYF
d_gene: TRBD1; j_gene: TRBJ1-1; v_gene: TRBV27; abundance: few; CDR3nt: TGTGCCAGCAGTGGGACAGGGAGGGGTGAAGCTTTCTTT; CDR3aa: CASSGTGRGEAFF
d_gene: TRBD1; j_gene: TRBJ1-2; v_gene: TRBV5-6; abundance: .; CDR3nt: TGTGCCAGCAGCCTCGACAGGGGAGAAGGCTACACCTTC; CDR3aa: CASSLDRGEGYTF
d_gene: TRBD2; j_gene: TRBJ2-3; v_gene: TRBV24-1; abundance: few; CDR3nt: TGTGCCACCAGTGAAACGACTAGCGGCACAGATACGCAGTATTTT; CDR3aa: CATSETTSGTDTQYF
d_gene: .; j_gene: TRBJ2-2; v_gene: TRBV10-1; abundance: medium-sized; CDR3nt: TGCGCCAGCAGATTGATGATGGGAGCCGGGGAGCTGTTTTTT; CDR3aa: CASRLMMGAGELFF
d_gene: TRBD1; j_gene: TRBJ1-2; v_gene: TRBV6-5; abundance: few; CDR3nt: TGTGCCAGCAGTTACTCTGAACAGGGGGTAGGCTACACCTTC; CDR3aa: CASSYSEQGVGYTF